This T cell receptor (beta chain) was recovered during a study of cytomegalovirus exposure and HLA in healthy donors. Study at large: Earlier work reported approximately 110 million unique TCR beta sequences from 150 million to 200 million T cells. The study's findings and limits: An analysis was carried out at a later point. It showed that HLA-associated TCR beta chains were more clonally expanded than equally common non-associated chains. In a later analysis, productive TCRs from donors in an Asian-associated ancestry cluster reportedly carried fewer N-insertions than the cohort mean.

This clone was detected a few times. Its cognate antigen is unknown. Germline CDR1 and CDR2: SGHDT and YYEEEE. CDR3 length equals 13 residues. Trimming cost V 1 base and J 5 bases, with 6 bases left between them. 60 Vbeta and 13 Jbeta primers were used in PCR. Method: immunoSEQ multiplex PCR; TCRdb's copy keeps in-frame clones and lacks some. The data show 55,000 to 75,000 clones, 65% to 70% seen once. The source is a man between 40 and 49 years old in good health and CMV-seropositive. The chain employs TRBV5-6 and TRBJ1-4, with D hard to call. The specimen was PBMCs. In DNA, the CDR3 is TGTGCCAGCAGCTTGTCGGGGAATGAAAAACTGTTTTTT. Translation: CASSLSGNEKLFF. Based on the CDR3 plus reference TRBV5-6 and TRBJ1-4, the full variable domain is DAGVTQSPTHLIKTRGQQVTLRCSPKSGHDTVSWYQQALGQGPQFIFQYYEEEERQRGNFPDRFSGHQFPNYSSELNVNALLLGDSALYLCASSLSGNEKLFFGSGTQLSVL.